Listed below are T cell receptor beta chains from one sample, sequenced in a study of T cells in Graves' hyperthyroidism and ophthalmopathy. A single record per CDR3 protein comes from TCRdb applying MiXCR to the multiplex PCR reads. The sample has hundreds of thousands of distinct CDR3 sequences, roughly a sixth seen once; the top ten hold 15% to 20%. Sequencing was done on a sample of blood. Receptors were obtained from a woman aged 18 to 35 with Graves' hyperthyroidism. The CDR3 runs from the conserved cysteine through the conserved F or W. The D gene is left open where the match is weak. Not all rows give a size; the values are once, few, many and, for expanded clones, a class.

j_call | clone_size | v_call | d_call | cdr3_nt | cdr3_aa
TRBJ1-1 | many | TRBV28 | - | TGTGCCAGCACCCACAGGGTTTTGAACACTGAAGCTTTCTTT | CASTHRVLNTEAFF
TRBJ2-1 | many | TRBV5-1 | TRBD2 | TGCGCCAGCAGCTTGGACATACTAGCGGGAAACAACAATGAGCAGTTCTTC | CASSLDILAGNNNEQFF
TRBJ1-2 | many | TRBV4-3 | - | TGCGCCAGCAGCCAAGATCTGGCTACGATGAACTATGGCTACACCTTC | CASSQDLATMNYGYTF
TRBJ2-3 | many | TRBV20-1 | - | TGCAGTGCGGGTGACAAGGGTAGGACAGATACGCAGTATTTT | CSAGDKGRTDTQYF
TRBJ1-6 | - | TRBV11-2 | TRBD1 | TGTGCCAGCAGAACATACATTCCGGGACAGGGGGCAGATTCACCCCTCCACTTT | CASRTYIPGQGADSPLHF
TRBJ2-7 | many | TRBV12-3/TRBV12-4 | TRBD2 | TGTGCCAGCAGCGGGACTAGCGGGAAAGACGAGCAGTACTTC | CASSGTSGKDEQYF
TRBJ2-3 | - | TRBV28 | - | TGTGCCAGCAGTTTAGGGGCGCTAGCGAGAGCAGATACGCAGTATTTT | CASSLGALARADTQYF
TRBJ2-7 | many | TRBV10-3 | TRBD1 | TGTGCCATCAGTGATCCGGGACAGGGATCCTACGAGCAGTACTTC | CAISDPGQGSYEQYF
TRBJ2-2 | - | TRBV6-2/TRBV6-3 | TRBD1 | TGTGCCAGCAGCCGCGGACAGGGTCCCACCGGGGAGCTGTTTTTT | CASSRGQGPTGELFF
TRBJ2-5 | - | TRBV7-9 | TRBD1 | TGTGCCAGCAGCGGGGAGGGACAGGGTAAACAGACCCAGTACTTC | CASSGEGQGKQTQYF
TRBJ1-1 | few | TRBV6-2/TRBV6-3 | TRBD1 | TGTGCCAGCAGTTACACGACAGGGGAGGACACTGAAGCTTTCTTT | CASSYTTGEDTEAFF
TRBJ2-7 | many | TRBV20-1 | - | TGCAGTGCTACCACAGCCTTAGGGCAGTACTTC | CSATTALGQYF
TRBJ2-1 | many | TRBV3-1 | TRBD2 | TGTGCCAGCAGCCACCAACTAGCGGGGAGGAATGAGCAGTTCTTC | CASSHQLAGRNEQFF
TRBJ2-3 | many | TRBV7-2 | TRBD2 | TGTGCCAGCAGCTTCCGTAGCGGGAGAGCTACAGATACGCAGTATTTT | CASSFRSGRATDTQYF
TRBJ2-7 | many | TRBV6-2/TRBV6-3 | - | TGTGCCAGCAGTCCCCAGGGCCTTGGGAGCTCCTACGAGCAGTACTTC | CASSPQGLGSSYEQYF
TRBJ2-7 | once | TRBV28 | - | TGTGCCAGCAGCTTGGAGGTCGGGGAGTACGAGCAGTACTTC | CASSLEVGEYEQYF
TRBJ2-3 | many | TRBV6-1 | TRBD1 | TGTGCCAGCAGCGCGCCGGGACAGGGTAGCGTTGATACGCAGTATTTT | CASSAPGQGSVDTQYF
TRBJ2-1 | many | TRBV6-1 | - | TGTGCCAGCAAAAAAAGTGGGTCTAGCTCCTACAATGAGCAGTTCTTC | CASKKSGSSSYNEQFF
TRBJ2-5 | few | TRBV29-1 | - | TGCAGCGTTGAAAGACCAAGCAGGGAGACCCAGTACTTC | CSVERPSRETQYF
TRBJ2-7 | - | TRBV20-1 | TRBD2 | TGCAGTGCTAGAGTTGGGACTAGCGCAGACTCCTACGAGCAGTACTTC | CSARVGTSADSYEQYF
TRBJ2-7 | many | TRBV28 | - | TGTGCCAGCAAGGGGCAGCGGGTTTCAAGCTCCTACGAGCAGTACTTC | CASKGQRVSSSYEQYF
TRBJ2-7 | many | TRBV7-2 | TRBD2 | TGTGCCAGCAGCTTAGTTGGTACTAGCGGGGGTAGCGAGCAGTACTTC | CASSLVGTSGGSEQYF
TRBJ2-7 | many | TRBV6-1 | TRBD1 | TGTGCCAGCAGAGACGACAGGGGTTCCTACGAGCAGTACTTC | CASRDDRGSYEQYF
TRBJ2-5 | few | TRBV28 | TRBD2 | TGTGCCAGCAGTTCGCGAGCGGGAGGAGAGGAAGAGACCCAGTACTTC | CASSSRAGGEEETQYF
TRBJ2-2 | few | TRBV11-2 | TRBD2 | TGTGCCAGTTCAGGAGCGGGAGTTTATTCCGGGGAGCTGTTTTTT | CASSGAGVYSGELFF
TRBJ2-7 | - | TRBV19 | TRBD2 | TGTGCCAGTAGTGCCTCCACTAGCGGGTCCGGGGAGCAGTACTTC | CASSASTSGSGEQYF
TRBJ2-7 | many | TRBV2 | TRBD1 | TGTGCCAGCAGCGGGACAGGGCGATCCTACGAGCAGTACTTC | CASSGTGRSYEQYF
TRBJ1-5 | - | TRBV5-1 | TRBD1 | TGCGCCAGCAGCGGCCCAGACAGGGAGCTCGGTCAGCCCCAGCATTTT | CASSGPDRELGQPQHF
TRBJ2-7 | - | TRBV4-3 | TRBD1 | TGCGCCAGCAGCCAGACCCCGACAGGGGGGGAAAACGAGCAGTACTTC | CASSQTPTGGENEQYF
TRBJ2-1 | many | TRBV12-5 | TRBD2 | TGTGCTAGTGGTTTGGTACTCGGGACTAGCGGGAACGTCAACAATGAGCAGTTCTTC | CASGLVLGTSGNVNNEQFF
TRBJ2-5 | - | TRBV15 | - | TGTGCCACCAGCAAGGAAGCGGCCCAAGAGACCCAGTACTTC | CATSKEAAQETQYF
TRBJ1-2 | few | TRBV5-1 | - | TGCGCCAGCAGCTTGTCCCCCGGGTATAACTATGGCTACACCTTC | CASSLSPGYNYGYTF
TRBJ1-1 | - | TRBV5-1 | TRBD1 | TGCGCCAGCAGCTTGGATTTGGGGGGCAGGGGGCGCCGGACTGAAGCTTTCTTT | CASSLDLGGRGRRTEAFF
TRBJ1-1 | - | TRBV6-5 | - | TGTGCCAGCAGTTACGGGGTAACAGTGGGGAGGAACACTGAAGCTTTCTTT | CASSYGVTVGRNTEAFF
TRBJ2-5 | few | TRBV5-6 | - | TGTGCCAGCAGCTTGTTTGCCAATTTAGAGACCCAGTACTTC | CASSLFANLETQYF
TRBJ2-1 | many | TRBV2 | - | TGTGCCAGCAGTGTTTACAGGCCGAGCTCCTACAATGAGCAGTTCTTC | CASSVYRPSSYNEQFF
TRBJ2-5 | - | TRBV18 | TRBD1 | TGTGCCAGCTCCCCCGAGGACAGGGGACTCGGAGAGACCCAGTACTTC | CASSPEDRGLGETQYF
TRBJ1-2 | - | TRBV7-9 | TRBD1 | TGTGCCAGCAGCCTCCCGGGACAGGGACACTATGGCTACACCTTC | CASSLPGQGHYGYTF
TRBJ1-1 | many | TRBV11-3 | - | TGTGCCAGCGCCTTTGGAGCGGGGGCCACTGAAGCTTTCTTT | CASAFGAGATEAFF
TRBJ1-2 | many | TRBV30 | - | TGTGCCTCTGACAGCCCCGCTTCTAACTATGGCTACACCTTC | CASDSPASNYGYTF
TRBJ2-1 | many | TRBV27 | TRBD2 | TGTGCCAGCACCACAGGTACTAGCGGGAGGATTATCCTTGGGAATGAGCAGTTCTTC | CASTTGTSGRIILGNEQFF
TRBJ1-5 | many | TRBV2 | - | TGTGCCAGCAGTAAAGGGACGTCGGGCAATCAGCCCCAGCATTTT | CASSKGTSGNQPQHF
TRBJ1-1 | many | TRBV12-3/TRBV12-4 | - | TGTGCCAGCAGTAATTTACAGGGCTCGAACACTGAAGCTTTCTTT | CASSNLQGSNTEAFF
TRBJ2-2 | - | TRBV15 | TRBD1 | TGTGCCACCAGCAGAAACAGGGGGACCGGGGAGCTGTTTTTT | CATSRNRGTGELFF
TRBJ2-1 | - | TRBV11-2 | - | TGTGCCAGCAGCATGGAGACGGATGAGCAGTTCTTC | CASSMETDEQFF
TRBJ2-7 | many | TRBV7-2 | TRBD2 | TGTGCCAGCAGGGTCGAAAGGAGCGGGGGTTACGAGCAGTACTTC | CASRVERSGGYEQYF
TRBJ2-1 | many | TRBV20-1 | - | TGCAGTGTGAGACAAAGCCTCCACAATGAGCAGTTCTTC | CSVRQSLHNEQFF
TRBJ2-4 | many | TRBV5-1 | TRBD2 | TGCGCCAGCAGCTCTCGGACTAGCGGGAGAGGTGAAGCCAAAAACATTCAGTACTTC | CASSSRTSGRGEAKNIQYF
TRBJ1-1 | many | TRBV13 | TRBD1 | TGTGCCAGCAGAACCAGGGGGATGAGCACTGAAGCTTTCTTT | CASRTRGMSTEAFF
TRBJ2-3 | - | TRBV15 | - | TGTGCCACCAGCAGAGGAGGGGGGGGAGATACGCAGTATTTT | CATSRGGGGDTQYF
TRBJ1-2 | few | TRBV6-8 | - | TGTGCCAGCAGTTACTCAGCAGTCAACTATGGCTACACCTTC | CASSYSAVNYGYTF
TRBJ1-4 | - | TRBV28 | TRBD1 | TGTGCCAGCAGCCCACCAGGGGGCGTAAAAGAAAAACTGTTTTTT | CASSPPGGVKEKLFF
TRBJ2-7 | few | TRBV27 | TRBD2 | TGTGCCAGCGCCTCTGCACGCTCCGGGGGGGAGCAGTACTTC | CASASARSGGEQYF
TRBJ1-2 | - | TRBV6-1 | TRBD1 | TGTGCCAGCAGTCCCACCCCCGGGACAGGTATCCATGGCTACACCTTC | CASSPTPGTGIHGYTF
TRBJ2-5 | - | TRBV29-1 | - | TGCAGCGCCCACCTTCTTGCAGGGCTTGGCGAGACCCAGTACTTC | CSAHLLAGLGETQYF
TRBJ2-5 | many | TRBV3-1 | - | TGTGCCAGCAGCCAACCTATCCAAGAGACCCAGTACTTC | CASSQPIQETQYF
TRBJ2-7 | many | TRBV6-2/TRBV6-3 | TRBD2 | TGTGCCAGCAGTTACTCGCTGAGACGGTTAGCGGGTAACCACGAGCAGTACTTC | CASSYSLRRLAGNHEQYF